The rows below give T cell receptor beta chains drawn from one sample of a study of shared clonotypes between healthy human individuals. Clones were sequenced by immunoSEQ multiplex PCR, and TCRdb holds only the in-frame ones, with some missing. The repertoire holds some 490,000 clones, with approximately 81% as singletons. The source material was PBMCs. These receptors originate from a middle-aged woman in good health. Some clones in this sample may be carry-over from other donors' samples. CDR3s include the opening cysteine and the closing phenylalanine or tryptophan. The order of the fields is CDR3 protein, CDR3 DNA, clone size, V gene, D gene, J gene, CDR3 length. The D gene is left open where the match is weak. The size of a clone is reported for some rows only, either as once, few or many, or as a class for expanded clones.

CASSFPRGTQYF	TGTGCCAGCAGTTTCCCCCGAGGTACGCAGTATTTT	once	TRBV28	-	TRBJ2-3	12
CASSPDSSGPPYEQYF	TGTGCCAGCAGCCCAGATTCTAGCGGACCGCCTTACGAGCAGTACTTC	-	TRBV5-4	TRBD2	TRBJ2-7	16
CASSAGLAAYSGTDTQYF	TGTGCCAGCAGCGCCGGACTAGCGGCCTACTCGGGCACAGATACGCAGTATTTT	-	TRBV9	TRBD2	TRBJ2-3	18
CASGRDRKYF	TGTGCCAGCGGCCGGGACAGGAAGTACTTC	few	TRBV27	TRBD1	TRBJ2-7	10
CASGRTSGDEQYF	TGTGCCAGCGGGAGGACTTCGGGGGATGAGCAGTACTTC	-	TRBV28	-	TRBJ2-7	13
CASSVAGQAGEQYF	TGTGCCAGCAGCGTAGCGGGACAGGCTGGCGAGCAGTACTTC	-	TRBV9	TRBD1	TRBJ2-7	14
CASSFSGSEETQYF	TGTGCCAGCAGCTTTAGCGGGAGCGAAGAGACCCAGTACTTC	many	TRBV9	TRBD2	TRBJ2-5	14
CSVEAPGHPNTEAFF	TGCAGCGTTGAAGCCCCGGGACACCCTAACACTGAAGCTTTCTTT	-	TRBV29-1	-	TRBJ1-1	15
CASSLQRGGETQYF	TGTGCCAGCAGCTTACAGCGGGGAGGTGAGACCCAGTACTTC	-	TRBV7-2	TRBD2	TRBJ2-5	14
CSVGGLLDEQYF	TGCAGCGTTGGGGGTTTATTAGACGAGCAGTACTTC	-	TRBV29-1	-	TRBJ2-7	12
CASSYIGAPYEQFF	TGTGCCAGCAGCTATATTGGGGCGCCGTACGAGCAGTTCTTC	-	TRBV7-6	-	TRBJ2-1	14
CASSERDRVSLSGANVLTF	TGCGCCAGCAGTGAACGGGACAGGGTCTCCCTCTCTGGGGCCAACGTCCTGACTTTC	-	TRBV10-2	TRBD1	TRBJ2-6	19
CASSLDVRERTIYF	TGCGCCAGCAGCTTGGATGTCAGAGAACGCACCATATATTTT	-	TRBV5-1	-	TRBJ1-3	14
CASSPDTYEQYF	TGTGCCAGCAGTCCCGACACCTACGAGCAGTACTTC	-	TRBV6-6	-	TRBJ2-7	12
CASSSGTSLEQYF	TGTGCCAGCAGCTCCGGGACTAGCCTCGAGCAGTACTTC	-	TRBV7-6	TRBD2	TRBJ2-7	13
CASSSGQNYEQYF	TGTGCCAGCAGCTCGGGACAGAACTACGAGCAGTACTTC	-	TRBV5-4	TRBD1	TRBJ2-7	13
CASSRSGGSYNEQFF	TGCGCCAGCAGCCGTTCGGGAGGTTCCTACAATGAGCAGTTCTTC	-	TRBV5-1	TRBD2	TRBJ2-1	15
CASSLGTSTSGRTDTQYF	TGTGCCAGCAGCTTAGGTACGTCGACTAGCGGGAGGACAGATACGCAGTATTTT	once	TRBV7-2	TRBD2	TRBJ2-3	18
CASRPQGARTEAFF	TGTGCCAGCAGGCCCCAGGGGGCGCGTACTGAAGCTTTCTTT	once	TRBV28	TRBD1	TRBJ1-1	14
CASSEALGGFYNEQFF	TGTGCCAGCAGTGAAGCCCTAGGAGGGTTCTACAATGAGCAGTTCTTC	-	TRBV2	-	TRBJ2-1	16
CAINLSGGNTEAFF	TGTGCCATCAATCTCTCAGGAGGGAACACTGAAGCTTTCTTT	-	TRBV10-3	-	TRBJ1-1	14
CASSLSILSTGELFF	TGCGCCAGCAGCTTGTCGATCTTGAGCACCGGGGAGCTGTTTTTT	-	TRBV5-1	-	TRBJ2-2	15
CASSPQGGNTEAFF	TGTGCCAGCTCACCACAAGGAGGGAACACTGAAGCTTTCTTT	-	TRBV18	-	TRBJ1-1	14
CAGTGQGWTEAFF	TGTGCCGGAACTGGACAGGGATGGACTGAAGCTTTCTTT	-	TRBV30	TRBD1	TRBJ1-1	13
CASSPGTVFWEQYF	TGTGCCAGCTCACCGGGGACGGTATTTTGGGAGCAGTACTTC	-	TRBV18	-	TRBJ2-7	14
CASSLAGGGNEKLFF	TGCGCCAGCAGCTTGGCCGGGGGCGGTAATGAAAAACTGTTTTTT	-	TRBV5-1	-	TRBJ1-4	15
CASSLDDRALGPQHF	TGTGCCAGCAGCTTGGACGACAGGGCTTTAGGTCCCCAGCATTTT	-	TRBV7-8	TRBD1	TRBJ1-5	15
CASRGKGFSYEQYF	TGTGCCAGCAGGGGCAAGGGATTCTCCTACGAGCAGTACTTC	-	TRBV6-5	-	TRBJ2-7	14
CASSLDPSGEETQYF	TGTGCCAGCAGCTTAGATCCCTCAGGGGAAGAGACCCAGTACTTC	-	TRBV7-9	-	TRBJ2-5	15
CASSLFPRGEQYF	TGTGCCAGCAGTTTATTCCCCAGGGGTGAGCAGTACTTC	-	TRBV28	-	TRBJ2-7	13
CASSAKGLAGPISYEQYF	TGTGCCAGCAGCGCCAAGGGACTAGCGGGACCGATCTCCTACGAGCAGTACTTC	-	TRBV5-6	TRBD2	TRBJ2-7	18
CASSPEISYNEQFF	TGCGCCAGCAGCCCGGAGATATCATACAATGAGCAGTTCTTC	-	TRBV5-1	-	TRBJ2-1	14
CASKGREGRTDTQYF	TGTGCCAGCAAAGGGCGGGAGGGCCGGACAGATACGCAGTATTTT	-	TRBV2	TRBD2	TRBJ2-3	15
CASSSSQGDHSYNEQFF	TGTGCCAGCAGCTCGTCCCAGGGGGATCACTCCTACAATGAGCAGTTCTTC	once	TRBV7-4	TRBD1	TRBJ2-1	17
CASSGRTEYQETQYF	TGTGCCAGCTCCGGAAGGACAGAGTACCAAGAGACCCAGTACTTC	-	TRBV19	-	TRBJ2-5	15
CASSLGRQGDDEQYF	TGCGCCAGCAGCTTGGGGCGACAGGGTGACGACGAGCAGTACTTC	-	TRBV5-1	TRBD1	TRBJ2-7	15
CASRGAGNYRSSYNEQFF	TGTGCCAGCAGGGGGGCGGGAAACTACAGGAGCTCCTACAATGAGCAGTTCTTC	-	TRBV2	-	TRBJ2-1	18
CASSYGSVNYGYTF	TGTGCCAGCAGTTACGGCTCGGTTAACTATGGCTACACCTTC	-	TRBV6-5	-	TRBJ1-2	14
CASSFLAGGPADTQYF	TGTGCCAGCAGTTTCCTAGCGGGAGGGCCTGCAGATACGCAGTATTTT	once	TRBV27	TRBD2	TRBJ2-3	16
CASSLGPSGETQYF	TGCGCCAGCAGCCTTGGTCCCTCCGGGGAGACCCAGTACTTC	-	TRBV5-1	-	TRBJ2-5	14
CASRAGYQPQHF	TGTGCCAGCAGGGCAGGGTATCAGCCCCAGCATTTT	-	TRBV2	-	TRBJ1-5	12
CASSPGWADSPGYTF	TGTGCCAGCAGCCCGGGCTGGGCGGACAGCCCTGGCTACACCTTC	few	TRBV7-8	-	TRBJ1-2	15
CAALPLAGTYEQYF	TGTGCCGCACTCCCGCTAGCGGGAACATACGAGCAGTACTTC	-	TRBV28	TRBD2	TRBJ2-7	14
CASSFAAAATNEKLFF	TGTGCCAGCAGCTTTGCTGCGGCCGCAACTAATGAAAAACTGTTTTTT	many	TRBV7-2	-	TRBJ1-4	16
CASSQDLWETQYF	TGCGCCAGCAGCCAAGATCTCTGGGAGACCCAGTACTTC	once	TRBV4-3	-	TRBJ2-5	13
CASSFLAGSSDTQYF	TGTGCCAGCAGCTTTCTAGCGGGAAGCTCAGATACGCAGTATTTT	-	TRBV7-9	TRBD2	TRBJ2-3	15
CASSLGAETEQYF	TGTGCCAGCAGTTTGGGGGCAGAAACGGAGCAGTACTTC	-	TRBV27	-	TRBJ2-7	13
CASSLASVAGANVLTF	TGTGCCAGCAGCTTAGCGAGCGTAGCTGGGGCCAACGTCCTGACTTTC	many	TRBV7-9	-	TRBJ2-6	16
CASSPHPTSGRAYEQFF	TGTGCCAGCAGCCCTCACCCGACTAGCGGGAGGGCCTATGAGCAGTTCTTC	-	TRBV9	TRBD2	TRBJ2-1	17
CSVDPGLAGPNEQFF	TGCAGCGTTGATCCCGGACTAGCGGGGCCCAATGAGCAGTTCTTC	-	TRBV29-1	TRBD2	TRBJ2-1	15
CASIKRTLVSYNEQFF	TGTGCCAGCATCAAGAGGACACTTGTCTCCTACAATGAGCAGTTCTTC	-	TRBV7-9	-	TRBJ2-1	16
CAWEVNYGYTF	TGTGCCTGGGAAGTGAACTATGGCTACACCTTC	-	TRBV30	-	TRBJ1-2	11